In this sample, the clone carrying this T cell receptor (beta chain) is medium-sized (0.01 to 0.1%). Sequencing used immunoSEQ multiplex PCR; TCRdb keeps in-frame clones, though not all of them. Altogether approximately 28,000 clones are present, around 80% being singletons, with the ten largest covering less than 7%. The treatment: preoperative locoregional IRX-2 cytokine immunotherapy. Preoperative locoregional IRX-2 cytokine immunotherapy was tested in the phase Ib source study. The data belong to a study of preoperative IRX-2 immunotherapy in early breast cancer. The sequence came from a human donor with breast cancer. Sequences were derived from lymph node tissue, sampled after IRX-2 immunotherapy.

CDR3 protein: CASSSGQSNQPQHF. The CDR3 nucleotides are TGTGCCAGCAGCTCAGGACAGAGCAATCAGCCCCAGCATTTT. The chain employs TRBV11-3 and TRBJ1-5, with TRBD1 as a possible D gene (6 bases). Trimming stripped 4 bases from V and 1 base from J, with 8 bases between. From germline, CDR1 is SGHNT and CDR2 YENEEA. This CDR3 has 14 amino acids.